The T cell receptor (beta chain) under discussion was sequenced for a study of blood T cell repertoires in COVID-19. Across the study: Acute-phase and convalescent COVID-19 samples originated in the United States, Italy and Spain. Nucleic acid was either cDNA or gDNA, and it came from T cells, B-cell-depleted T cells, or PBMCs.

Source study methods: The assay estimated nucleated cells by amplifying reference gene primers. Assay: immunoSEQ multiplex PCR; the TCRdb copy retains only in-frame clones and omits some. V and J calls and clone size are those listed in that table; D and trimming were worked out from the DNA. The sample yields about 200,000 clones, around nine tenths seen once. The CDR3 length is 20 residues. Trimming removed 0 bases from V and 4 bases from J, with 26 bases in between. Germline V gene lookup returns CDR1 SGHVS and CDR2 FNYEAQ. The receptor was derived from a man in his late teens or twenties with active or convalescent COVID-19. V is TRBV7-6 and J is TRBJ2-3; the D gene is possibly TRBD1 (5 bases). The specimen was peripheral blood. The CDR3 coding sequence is TGTGCCAGCAGCTTAGCGGATCGAGGTCGTAGGGGCTCTAGGGCAGATACGCAGTATTTT. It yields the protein CASSLADRGRRGSRADTQYF. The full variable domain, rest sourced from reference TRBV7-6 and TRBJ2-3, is GAGVSQSPRYKVTKRGQDVALRCDPISGHVSLYWYRQALGQGPEFLTYFNYEAQQDKSGLPNDRFSAERPEGSISTLTIQRTEQRDSAMYRCASSLADRGRRGSRADTQYFGPGTRLTVL.